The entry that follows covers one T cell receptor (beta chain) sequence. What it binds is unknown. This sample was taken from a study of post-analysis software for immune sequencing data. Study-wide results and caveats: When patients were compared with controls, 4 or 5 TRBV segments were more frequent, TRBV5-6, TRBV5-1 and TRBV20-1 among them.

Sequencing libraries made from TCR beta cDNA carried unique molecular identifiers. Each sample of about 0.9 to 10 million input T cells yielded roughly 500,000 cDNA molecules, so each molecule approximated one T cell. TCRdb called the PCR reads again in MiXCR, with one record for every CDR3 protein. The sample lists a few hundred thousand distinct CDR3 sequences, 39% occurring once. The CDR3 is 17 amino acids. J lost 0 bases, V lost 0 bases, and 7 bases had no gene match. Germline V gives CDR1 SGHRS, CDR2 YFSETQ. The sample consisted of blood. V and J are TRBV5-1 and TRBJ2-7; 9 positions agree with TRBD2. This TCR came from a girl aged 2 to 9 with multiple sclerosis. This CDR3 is CASSLEASGMSSYEQYF. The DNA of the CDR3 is TGCGCCAGCAGCTTGGAGGCTAGCGGGATGAGCTCCTACGAGCAGTACTTC.